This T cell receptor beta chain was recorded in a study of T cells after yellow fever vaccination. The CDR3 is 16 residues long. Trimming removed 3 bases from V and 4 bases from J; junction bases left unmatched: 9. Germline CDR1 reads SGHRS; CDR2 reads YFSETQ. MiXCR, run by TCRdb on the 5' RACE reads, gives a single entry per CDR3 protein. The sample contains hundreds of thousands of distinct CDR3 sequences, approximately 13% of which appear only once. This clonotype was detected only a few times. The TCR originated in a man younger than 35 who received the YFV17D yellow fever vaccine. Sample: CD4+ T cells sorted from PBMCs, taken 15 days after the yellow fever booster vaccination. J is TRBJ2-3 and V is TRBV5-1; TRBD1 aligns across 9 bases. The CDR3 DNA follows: TGCGCCAGCAGCTCCGGGACAGGGTGGTGGTCAGATACGCAGTATTTT. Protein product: CASSSGTGWWSDTQYF. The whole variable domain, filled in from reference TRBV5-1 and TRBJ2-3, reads KAGVTQTPRYLIKTRGQQVTLSCSPISGHRSVSWYQQTPGQGLQFLFEYFSETQRNKGNFPGRFSGRQFSNSRSEMNVSTLELGDSALYLCASSSGTGWWSDTQYFGPGTRLTVL.